The TCR beta chain under discussion was sequenced for a study of graft-versus-host responses after intestinal transplantation. This table comes from immunoSEQ multiplex PCR, and its TCRdb copy is limited to in-frame clones, with some not included. The data show tens of thousands of clones, around 90% seen once. This clone was counted a few times. The target antigen is unknown. The germline V gene encodes CDR1 LGHNA and CDR2 YNFKEQ. The V gene lost 1 base and the J gene lost 7 bases, with 14 bases spanning the gap. There are 15 residues in the CDR3. The TCR was taken from a human donor who was the organ donor for an intestinal transplant. Sequencing used unstimulated CD4+ T cells sorted from spleen or lymph node cells, obtained before transplant. This chain joins TRBV4-2 and TRBJ2-1; TRBD1 is a possible D gene (6 bases). The CDR3: CASSQVNRVGNEQFF. In nucleotides, the CDR3 is TGTGCCAGCAGCCAAGTCAACAGGGTGGGGAATGAGCAGTTCTTC.